This section outlines one T cell receptor (beta chain) sequence together with its context. Its antigen is undetermined. Time point denoted: newly diagnosed GD, antithyroid drugs for less than 3 months. After RNA was extracted from PBMCs, the TCR library was made from it. Graves' disease diagnosis relied on American Thyroid Association guidelines. The data derive from a study of regulatory T cells in long-lasting Graves disease. Whole-study findings and limits: Peripheral blood, not thyroid tissue, was the sole material studied.

The CDR3 consists of 14 residues. V shed 5 bases, J shed 5 bases, and the junction held 8 bases outside the gene matches. Looked up from germline, CDR1 is DFQATT and CDR2 is SNEGSKA (reference sequence). With iRepertoire HTBI primers and Arm-PCR of CDR3 regions, TCR beta libraries were built. One entry per CDR3 protein, called by TCRdb with MiXCR from the multiplex PCR reads. The repertoire has hundreds of thousands of distinct CDR3 sequences, less than 20% of them found once; the top ten carry 15% to 20%. The sample was also reused in another study, on T cells in Graves' hyperthyroidism and ophthalmopathy. That source reports: Using the HTBI primer set, a first-round RT-PCR was run on the TCR CDR3.

The chain uses TRBV20-1 and TRBJ2-7, with 11 positions matching TRBD2. This TCR was recovered from a woman in her thirties with Graves disease. The sample here was peripheral blood mononuclear cells (PBMCs), taken at new diagnosis, from a patient treated with antithyroid drugs. Here the CDR3 DNA reads TGCAGTGCTGGAACTAGCGGGAGAGGTGACGAGCAGTACTTC. Encoded protein: CSAGTSGRGDEQYF.